This T cell receptor beta chain was captured by sequencing in a study of T cell repertoires in cytomegalovirus infection. Study-wide background: In public TCR beta signatures, there were indications of both CMV infection and matching HLA type.

TCRdb re-called the reads through MiXCR, storing one row per CDR3 protein. The table has 150,000 or so distinct CDR3 sequences, approximately 17% seen once. The ends were cut back, 0 bases at V and 10 bases at J, with 7 bases in the middle. The germline V gene has CDR1 SGHDN and CDR2 FVKESK. The CDR3 runs 12 residues. This clonotype has only a few counts. The receptor comes from a human donor in good health (CMV status not recorded). Some clones in this sample may be carry-over from other donors' samples. This chain joins TRBV14 and TRBJ2-1; D might be TRBD1 (6 bases). Input material: CD8+ T cells from PBMCs. Here the CDR3 reads CASSQEGTEQFF. The CDR3, as DNA: TGTGCCAGCAGCCAAGAAGGGACAGAGCAGTTCTTC.